The clone carrying this T cell receptor beta chain was counted many times. The antigen is not known. TCR beta libraries were built with iRepertoire HTBI primers and Arm-PCR of CDR3 regions. TCRdb recomputed calls from the multiplex PCR reads with MiXCR, one row per CDR3 protein. The sample consists of more than 300,000 distinct CDR3 sequences, over 9.5% of them appearing once. The time point denotes: newly diagnosed GD, antithyroid drugs for less than 3 months. PBMCs provided the RNA from which the TCR library was made. The data originate from a study of regulatory T cells in long-lasting Graves disease. Study observations and caveats: Relative to newly diagnosed Graves' patients, persistent ones had lower TCR diversity.

Germline loops: CDR1 MNHEY, CDR2 SMNVEV (reference sequence). The CDR3 extends over 14 amino acids. The ends were cut back, 0 bases at V and 0 bases at J, with 3 bases in the middle. The same data also went into a second study, on T cells in Graves' hyperthyroidism and ophthalmopathy. As that report states: Most clonotypes expanded in thyroid above 0.001 were likewise present in blood.

The clonotype was recovered from a woman younger than 35 with Graves disease. The rearrangement links TRBV27 to TRBJ1-5; D unclear. Specimen: peripheral blood mononuclear cells (PBMCs), collected at new diagnosis, from a patient treated with antithyroid drugs. CDR3 residues: CASSLSYSNQPQHF. The CDR3 region has the DNA TGTGCCAGCAGTTTATCTTATAGCAATCAGCCCCAGCATTTT.